This record covers a single T cell receptor (beta chain). The antigen is unknown. The source of the sample is a study of cytomegalovirus exposure and HLA in healthy donors. General observations from the study: It was reported that the classifier diagnosed cytomegalovirus status with high specificity and sensitivity in both the original and validation cohorts.

The PCR ran on 60 Vbeta and 13 Jbeta primers. Some clones are missing from TCRdb's copy, which holds only in-frame ones; the method was immunoSEQ multiplex PCR. Here the sample table reports around 75,000 clones. V was pared by 3 bases and J by 0 bases, with 9 bases between. In germline, CDR1 is SGHTA, CDR2 FQGNSA. CDR3 length equals 15 residues. The TCR comes from a man aged 35-49 years in good health and CMV-seronegative. Sample: PBMCs. The rearrangement links TRBV7-2 to TRBJ2-4; TRBD2 might be the D (5 bases). Here the CDR3 DNA reads TGTGCCAGCAGCTTGGGCGGGCTAGCCAAAAACATTCAGTACTTC. Protein sequence: CASSLGGLAKNIQYF.